Each of the 18 T cell receptor beta chains below was sequenced from the same sample in a study of shared clonotypes between healthy human individuals. This table comes from immunoSEQ multiplex PCR, and its TCRdb copy is limited to in-frame clones, with some not included. The sample shows around 2.1 million clones, 85% to 95% of them seen only once. Naive CD8 cells lacked CD45RO and underwent positive selection for CCR7, leaving out terminally differentiated effector memory CD45RA+ cells. Input material: naive CD8+ T cells from PBMCs. These receptors were obtained from a man aged 18 to 30 in good health. Some clones in this sample may be carry-over from other donors' samples.

This sequence joins TRBV11-2 and TRBJ2-7, with D tentatively TRBD1 (6 bases). The germline CDR1 and CDR2 sequences are SGHAT and FQNNGV. There are 14 residues in the CDR3. Trimming pared 7 bases from V and 3 bases from J, leaving 16 bases between. DNA for the CDR3: TGTGCCAGCACACCAATAACAGGGAACTACGAGCAGTACTTC. Translating gives CASTPITGNYEQYF. Filled out from reference TRBV11-2 and TRBJ2-7, the complete variable domain reads EAGVAQSPRYKIIEKRQSVAFWCNPISGHATLYWYQQILGQGPKLLIQFQNNGVVDDSQLPKDRFSAERLKGVDSTLKIQPAKLEDSAVYLCASTPITGNYEQYFGPGTRLTVT.

The rearrangement joins TRBV27 to TRBJ2-7; TRBD1 matches at 7 bases. From germline, CDR1 is MNHEY and CDR2 SMNVEV (reference sequence). The CDR3 has 17 amino acids. J was trimmed by 3 bases and V by 5 bases; bases with no gene match: 16. CDR3 sequence: CASSGRLGTGVSYEQYF. Here the CDR3 DNA reads TGTGCCAGCAGTGGACGGTTGGGCACAGGGGTAAGCTACGAGCAGTACTTC.

The chain couples TRBV5-5 to TRBJ2-7, with D hard to call. The CDR3 sequence is 13 residues long. Germline-derived CDR1 and CDR2 are SGHKS and YYEKEE (reference sequence). V shed 4 bases and J shed 2 bases, with 10 bases lying between them. In DNA form, the CDR3 reads TGTGCCAGCAGCCTGCGGCCTCCCTACGAGCAGTACTTC. Encoded protein: CASSLRPPYEQYF.

The chain employs TRBV4-3 and TRBJ2-3, with a weak D call TRBD2 (5 bases). CDR1 LGHNA and CDR2 YSLEER come from the germline V gene. CDR3 length equals 16 residues. V was trimmed by 0 bases and J by 4 bases, leaving 14 bases between them. The CDR3 DNA reads as TGCGCCAGCAGCCAAGATCATCGGGATTTCGCAGATACGCAGTATTTT. It is translated as CASSQDHRDFADTQYF.

The chain carries TRBV7-2 and TRBJ2-7; TRBD1 is a possible D gene (6 bases). The CDR3 runs 14 residues. V was trimmed by 1 base and J by 3 bases, leaving 10 bases between them. Germline-derived CDR1 and CDR2 are SGHTA and FQGNSA. This chain's CDR3 is CASSLGRGFYEQYF. DNA for the CDR3: TGTGCCAGCAGCTTAGGCAGGGGTTTCTACGAGCAGTACTTC. Using reference TRBV7-2 and TRBJ2-7 for the parts outside the CDR3, the full variable domain is GAGVSQSPSNKVTEKGKDVELRCDPISGHTALYWYRQSLGQGLEFLIYFQGNSAPDKSGLPSDRFSAERTGGSVSTLTIQRTQQEDSAVYLCASSLGRGFYEQYFGPGTRLTVT.

This sequence joins TRBV28 and TRBJ1-2; no definite D call. CDR3 length equals 16 residues. Germline values: CDR1 MDHEN, CDR2 SYDVKM. Trimming cost V 1 base and J 4 bases, with 16 bases left between them. As DNA, the CDR3 is TGTGCCAGCAGTTTATACGAGCCGCTCCCACCCTATGGCTACACCTTC. It translates to CASSLYEPLPPYGYTF.

The J gene is TRBJ1-2, the V gene TRBV5-4, with D unresolved. The V gene lost 1 base and the J gene lost 6 bases, with 10 bases spanning the gap. The CDR3 contains 13 residues. Germline CDR1 SGHNT, CDR2 YYREEE (reference sequence). CDR3 sequence reads: CASSLSYYNGYTF. DNA of the CDR3: TGTGCCAGCAGCTTGAGCTATTACAATGGCTACACCTTC.

The V gene is TRBV27, the J gene TRBJ2-7; TRBD1 might be the D (6 bases). Germline lookup yields CDR1 MNHEY and CDR2 SMNVEV (reference sequence). Trimming cost V 3 bases and J 5 bases, with 14 bases left between them. The CDR3 loop spans 14 amino acids. CDR3 region: CASSFSRGTHEQYF. The CDR3 nucleotides are TGTGCCAGCAGTTTTTCCAGGGGAACCCACGAGCAGTACTTC.

The chain recombines TRBV9 with TRBJ2-1, with a possible D match to TRBD1 (6 bases). Looked up from germline, CDR1 is SGDLS and CDR2 is YYNGEE. The CDR3 is 18 amino acids. Trimming pared 0 bases from V and 0 bases from J, leaving 16 bases between. The CDR3 sequence is CASSVGGHFTSSYNEQFF. CDR3 nucleotide sequence: TGTGCCAGCAGCGTAGGGGGGCATTTCACGAGCTCCTACAATGAGCAGTTCTTC. Full variable domain (remainder filled in from reference TRBV9 and TRBJ2-1): DSGVTQTPKHLITATGQRVTLRCSPRSGDLSVYWYQQSLDQGLQFLIQYYNGEERAKGNILERFSAQQFPDLHSELNLSSLELGDSALYFCASSVGGHFTSSYNEQFFGPGTRLTVL.

This chain joins TRBV2 and TRBJ2-1; D call uncertain. Germline CDR1 reads SNHLY; CDR2 reads FYNNEI. Between the trimmed V and J ends, which lost 10 bases and 1 base, there was a span of 14 bases. CDR3 length equals 14 residues. DNA of the CDR3: TGTGCCACCGCTCCGGAACTGTCCTACAATGAGCAGTTCTTC. Encoded protein: CATAPELSYNEQFF. The complete variable domain, with remaining parts taken from reference TRBV2 and TRBJ2-1, reads EPEVTQTPSHQVTQMGQEVILRCVPISNHLYFYWYRQILGQKVEFLVSFYNNEISEKSEIFDDQFSVERPDGSNFTLKIRSTKLEDSAMYFCATAPELSYNEQFFGPGTRLTVL.

The CDR3 bases are TGCGCCAGCAGCCCCAGGAAGCGAGTCTACAATGAGCAGTTCTTC. Encoded protein: CASSPRKRVYNEQFF. V gene TRBV5-1 combines with J gene TRBJ2-1; D gene ambiguous. The germline V gene encodes CDR1 SGHRS and CDR2 YFSETQ. Trimming removed 4 bases at V and 3 bases at J, with 14 bases between. The CDR3 runs 15 residues.

About this clone itself: Within the sample, other DNA sequences also encode this same CDR3. V gene TRBV19 combines with J gene TRBJ2-3; the D gene is possibly TRBD1 (5 bases). The V and J ends lost 3 bases and 5 bases respectively, with 6 bases between them. Per the germline V gene, CDR1 is LNHDA and CDR2 is SQIVND (reference sequence). This CDR3 is 12 amino acids long. CDR3 amino acids: CASSIRGDTQYF. CDR3 sequence (DNA): TGTGCCAGTAGTATTAGGGGAGATACGCAGTATTTT.

This clone was found a few times. This sequence joins TRBV6-1 and TRBJ1-1, with D hard to call. The germline V and J ends were trimmed by 3 bases and 3 bases, with 26 bases remaining between them. The V gene's germline CDR1 is MNHNS and CDR2 SASEGT. CDR3 length: 19 amino acids. Written as DNA, the CDR3 is TGTGCCAGCAGTGACCTTTCGAGGAGTGGTAGTTTTGAGGACACTGAAGCTTTCTTT. Encoded protein: CASSDLSRSGSFEDTEAFF.

The chain couples TRBV5-1 to TRBJ2-7; 15 positions match TRBD2. The junction had 6 bases not matched to a gene; V was cut back by 4 bases and J by 7 bases. Germline V gene data show CDR1 as SGHRS and CDR2 as YFSETQ. This CDR3 is built from 15 residues. CDR3 residues: CASSKGLAGGPEQYF. The CDR3, as DNA: TGCGCCAGCAGCAAAGGACTAGCGGGAGGGCCGGAGCAGTACTTC.

The gene calls are TRBV4-3 and TRBJ1-2; D is unresolved. V lost 0 bases and J lost 2, with 4 bases in between. The CDR3 runs to 13 residues. Germline V gene lookup returns CDR1 LGHNA and CDR2 YSLEER. DNA of the CDR3: TGCGCCAGCAGCCAAGACAGGAACTATGGCTACACCTTC. It specifies CASSQDRNYGYTF.

The chain combines TRBV9 with TRBJ1-4; the D is unclear. CDR3 size: 15 residues. Germline V gives CDR1 SGDLS, CDR2 YYNGEE. Trimming removed 4 bases at V and 0 bases at J, with 10 bases between. CDR3 in amino acids: CASSFMGTTNEKLFF. Written as DNA, the CDR3 is TGTGCCAGCAGCTTCATGGGTACAACTAATGAAAAACTGTTTTTT.

The rearrangement links TRBV28 to TRBJ2-7; D remains ambiguous. Trimming removed 2 bases at V and 5 bases at J, with 10 bases between. Germline V gene sequence: CDR1 MDHEN, CDR2 SYDVKM. The CDR3 has 13 residues. CDR3 loop: CASSLASWDEQYF. The CDR3, as DNA: TGTGCCAGCAGTTTAGCTAGTTGGGACGAGCAGTACTTC.

The chain couples TRBV4-2 to TRBJ2-3; D gene uncertain. There are 15 residues in the CDR3. The V gene lost 4 bases and the J gene lost 7 bases, with 18 bases spanning the gap. Germline values: CDR1 LGHNA, CDR2 YNFKEQ. Here the CDR3 DNA reads TGTGCCAGCAGCCCCGAAGGGCCAGTTCGATATACGCAGTATTTT. This codes for CASSPEGPVRYTQYF.